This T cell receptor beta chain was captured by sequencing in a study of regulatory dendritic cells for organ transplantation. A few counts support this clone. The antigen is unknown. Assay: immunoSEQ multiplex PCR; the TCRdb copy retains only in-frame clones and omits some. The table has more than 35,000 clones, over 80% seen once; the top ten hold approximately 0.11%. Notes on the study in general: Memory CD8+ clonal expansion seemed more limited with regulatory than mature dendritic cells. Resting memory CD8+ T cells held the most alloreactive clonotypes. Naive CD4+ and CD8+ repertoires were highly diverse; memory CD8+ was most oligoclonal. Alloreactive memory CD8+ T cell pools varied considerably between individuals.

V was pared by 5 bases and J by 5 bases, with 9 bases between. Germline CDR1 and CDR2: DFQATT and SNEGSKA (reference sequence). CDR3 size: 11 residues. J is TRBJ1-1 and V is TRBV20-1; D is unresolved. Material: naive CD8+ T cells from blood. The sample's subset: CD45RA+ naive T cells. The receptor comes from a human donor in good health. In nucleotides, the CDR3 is TGCAGTGCTGTTGCGGGTACTGAAGCTTTCTTT. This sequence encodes CSAVAGTEAFF.